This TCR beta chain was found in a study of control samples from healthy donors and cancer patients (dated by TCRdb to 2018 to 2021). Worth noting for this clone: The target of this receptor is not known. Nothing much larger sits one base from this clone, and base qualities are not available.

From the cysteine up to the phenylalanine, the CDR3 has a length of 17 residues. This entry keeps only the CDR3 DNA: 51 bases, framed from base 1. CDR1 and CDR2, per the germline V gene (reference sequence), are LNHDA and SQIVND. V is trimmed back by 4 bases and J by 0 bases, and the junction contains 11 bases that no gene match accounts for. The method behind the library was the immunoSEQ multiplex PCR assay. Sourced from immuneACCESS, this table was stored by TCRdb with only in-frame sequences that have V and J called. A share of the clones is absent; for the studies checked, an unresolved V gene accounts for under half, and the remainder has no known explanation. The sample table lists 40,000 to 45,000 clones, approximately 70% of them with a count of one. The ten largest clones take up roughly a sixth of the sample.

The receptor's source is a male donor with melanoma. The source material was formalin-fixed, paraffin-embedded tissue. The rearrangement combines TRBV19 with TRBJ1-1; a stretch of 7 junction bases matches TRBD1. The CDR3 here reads CASSKGRQGRLNTEAFF. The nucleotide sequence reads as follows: TGTGCCAGTAGTAAAGGAAGACAGGGAAGACTGAACACTGAAGCTTTCTTT.